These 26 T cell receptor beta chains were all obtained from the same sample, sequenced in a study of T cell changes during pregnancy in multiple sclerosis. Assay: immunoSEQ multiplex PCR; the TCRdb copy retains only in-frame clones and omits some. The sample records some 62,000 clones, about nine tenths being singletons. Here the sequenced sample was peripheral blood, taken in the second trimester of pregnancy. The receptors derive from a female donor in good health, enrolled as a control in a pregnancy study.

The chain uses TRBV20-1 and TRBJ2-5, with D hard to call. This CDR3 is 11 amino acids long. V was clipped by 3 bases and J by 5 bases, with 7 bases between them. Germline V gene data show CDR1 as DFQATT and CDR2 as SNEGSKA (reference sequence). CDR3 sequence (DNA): TGCAGTGCTAGCTTAATTGAGACCCAGTACTTC. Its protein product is CSASLIETQYF.

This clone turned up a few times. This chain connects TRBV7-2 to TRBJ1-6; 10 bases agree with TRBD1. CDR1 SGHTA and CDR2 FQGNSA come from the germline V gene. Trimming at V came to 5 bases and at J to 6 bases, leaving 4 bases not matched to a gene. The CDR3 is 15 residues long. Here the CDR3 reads CASSPRTGGNSPLHF. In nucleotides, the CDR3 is TGTGCCAGCAGCCCCCGGACAGGGGGTAATTCACCCCTCCACTTT. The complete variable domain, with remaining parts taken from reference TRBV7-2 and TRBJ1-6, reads GAGVSQSPSNKVTEKGKDVELRCDPISGHTALYWYRQSLGQGLEFLIYFQGNSAPDKSGLPSDRFSAERTGGSVSTLTIQRTQQEDSAVYLCASSPRTGGNSPLHFGNGTRLTVT.

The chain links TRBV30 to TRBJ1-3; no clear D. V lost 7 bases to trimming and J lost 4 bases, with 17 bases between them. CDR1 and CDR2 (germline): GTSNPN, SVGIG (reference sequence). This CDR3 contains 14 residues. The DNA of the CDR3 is TGTGCCTTGGAACCCGCCGCGAGGGGAAACACCATATATTTT. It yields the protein CALEPAARGNTIYF. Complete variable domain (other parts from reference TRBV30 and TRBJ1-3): SQTIHQWPATLVQPVGSPLSLECTVEGTSNPNLYWYRQAAGRGLQLLFYSVGIGQISSEVPQNLSASRPQDRQFILSSKKLLLSDSGFYLCALEPAARGNTIYFGEGSWLTVV.

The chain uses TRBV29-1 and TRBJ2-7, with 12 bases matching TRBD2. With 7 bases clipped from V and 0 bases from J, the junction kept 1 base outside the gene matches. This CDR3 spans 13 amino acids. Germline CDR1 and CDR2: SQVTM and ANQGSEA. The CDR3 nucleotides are TGCAGCGGGACTAGCGGGGTCTCCTACGAGCAGTACTTC. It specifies CSGTSGVSYEQYF.

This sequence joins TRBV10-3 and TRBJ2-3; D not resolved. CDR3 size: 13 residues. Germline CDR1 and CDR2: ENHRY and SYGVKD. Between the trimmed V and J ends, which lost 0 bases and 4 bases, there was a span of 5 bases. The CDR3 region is CAISESAADTQYF. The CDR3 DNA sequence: TGTGCCATCAGTGAGTCGGCCGCAGATACGCAGTATTTT.

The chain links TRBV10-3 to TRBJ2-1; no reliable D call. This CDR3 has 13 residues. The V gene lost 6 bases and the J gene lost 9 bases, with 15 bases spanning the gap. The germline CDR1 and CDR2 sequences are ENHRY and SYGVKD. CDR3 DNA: TGTGCCATCAGCGACCCATTAGCTGGTGAGCAGTTCTTC. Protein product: CAISDPLAGEQFF.

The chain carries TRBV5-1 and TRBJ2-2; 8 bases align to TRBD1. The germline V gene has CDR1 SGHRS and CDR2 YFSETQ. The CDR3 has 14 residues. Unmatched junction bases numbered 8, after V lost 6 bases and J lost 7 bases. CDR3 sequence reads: CASKERTGYGELFF. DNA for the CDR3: TGCGCCAGCAAGGAGAGGACAGGGTACGGGGAGCTGTTTTTT.

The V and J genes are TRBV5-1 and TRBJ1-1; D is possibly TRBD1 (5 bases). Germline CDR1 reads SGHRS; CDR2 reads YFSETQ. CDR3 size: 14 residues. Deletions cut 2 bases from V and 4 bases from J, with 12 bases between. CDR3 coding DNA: TGCGCCAGCAGCTTTACTGGGGCGCTCACTGAAGCTTTCTTT. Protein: CASSFTGALTEAFF.

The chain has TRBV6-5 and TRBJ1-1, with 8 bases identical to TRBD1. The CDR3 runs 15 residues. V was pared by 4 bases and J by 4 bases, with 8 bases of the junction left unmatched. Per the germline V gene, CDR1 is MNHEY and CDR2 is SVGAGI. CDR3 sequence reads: CASSFTRGLGTEAFF. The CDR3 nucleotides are TGTGCCAGCAGTTTCACCAGGGGGCTTGGCACTGAAGCTTTCTTT.

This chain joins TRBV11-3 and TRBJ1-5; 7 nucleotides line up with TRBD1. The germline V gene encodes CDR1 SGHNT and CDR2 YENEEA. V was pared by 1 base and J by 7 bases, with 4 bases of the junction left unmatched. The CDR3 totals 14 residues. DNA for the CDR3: TGTGCCAGCAGCTTAGGAGGGGGCGTCCAGCCCCAGCATTTT. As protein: CASSLGGGVQPQHF.

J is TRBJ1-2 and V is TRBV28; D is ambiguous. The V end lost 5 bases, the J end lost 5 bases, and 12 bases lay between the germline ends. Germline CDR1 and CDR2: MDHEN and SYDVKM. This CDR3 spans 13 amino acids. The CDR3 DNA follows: TGTGCCAGCAGTCCCATGTTAGTATATGGCTACACCTTC. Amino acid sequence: CASSPMLVYGYTF.

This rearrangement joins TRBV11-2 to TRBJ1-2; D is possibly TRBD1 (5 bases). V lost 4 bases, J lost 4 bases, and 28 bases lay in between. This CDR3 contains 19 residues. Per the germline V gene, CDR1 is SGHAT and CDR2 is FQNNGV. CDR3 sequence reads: CASSSITNGGTRVRYGYTF. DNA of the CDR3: TGTGCCAGCAGCTCCATCACGAACGGAGGGACTCGAGTGCGCTATGGCTACACCTTC. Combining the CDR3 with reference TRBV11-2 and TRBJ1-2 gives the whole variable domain EAGVAQSPRYKIIEKRQSVAFWCNPISGHATLYWYQQILGQGPKLLIQFQNNGVVDDSQLPKDRFSAERLKGVDSTLKIQPAKLEDSAVYLCASSSITNGGTRVRYGYTFGSGTRLTVV.

CDR3 amino acids: CASLRGFTGELFF. CDR3 DNA sequence: TGTGCCAGCTTAAGGGGATTCACCGGGGAGCTGTTTTTT. V and J are TRBV6-1 and TRBJ2-2, with D maybe TRBD1 (5 bases). Trimming pared 8 bases from V and 4 bases from J, leaving 11 bases between. Germline-derived CDR1 and CDR2 are MNHNS and SASEGT. The CDR3 is made up of 13 amino acids.

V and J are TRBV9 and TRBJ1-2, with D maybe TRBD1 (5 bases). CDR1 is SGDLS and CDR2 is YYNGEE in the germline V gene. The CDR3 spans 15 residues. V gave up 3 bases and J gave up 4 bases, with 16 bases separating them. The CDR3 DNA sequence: TGTGCCAGCAGCGCCCGATACGACAGTGGCTATGGCTACACCTTC. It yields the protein CASSARYDSGYGYTF.

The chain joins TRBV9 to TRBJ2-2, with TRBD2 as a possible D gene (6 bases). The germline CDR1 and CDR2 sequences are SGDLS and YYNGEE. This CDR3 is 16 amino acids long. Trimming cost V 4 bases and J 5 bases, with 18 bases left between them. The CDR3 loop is CASSTPRGGLTGELFF. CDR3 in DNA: TGTGCCAGCAGCACCCCCCGAGGAGGGCTGACCGGGGAGCTGTTTTTT.

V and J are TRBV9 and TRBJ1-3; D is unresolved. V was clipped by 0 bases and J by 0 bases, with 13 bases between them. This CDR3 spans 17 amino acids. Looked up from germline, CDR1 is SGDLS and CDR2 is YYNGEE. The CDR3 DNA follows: TGTGCCAGCAGCGTAGGTCGAAACATCCCCTCTGGAAACACCATATATTTT. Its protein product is CASSVGRNIPSGNTIYF.

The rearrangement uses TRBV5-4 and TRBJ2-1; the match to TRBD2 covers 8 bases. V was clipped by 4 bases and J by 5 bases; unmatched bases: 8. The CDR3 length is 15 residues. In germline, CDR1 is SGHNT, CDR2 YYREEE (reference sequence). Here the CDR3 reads CASSPSGSIDNEQFF. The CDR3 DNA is TGTGCCAGCAGCCCGAGCGGGAGCATCGACAATGAGCAGTTCTTC.

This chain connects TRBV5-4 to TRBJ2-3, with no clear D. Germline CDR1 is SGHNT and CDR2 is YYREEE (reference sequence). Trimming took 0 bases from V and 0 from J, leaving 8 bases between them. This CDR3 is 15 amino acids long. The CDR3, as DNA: TGTGCCAGCAGCTTGGATCAGTATAGCACAGATACGCAGTATTTT. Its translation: CASSLDQYSTDTQYF.

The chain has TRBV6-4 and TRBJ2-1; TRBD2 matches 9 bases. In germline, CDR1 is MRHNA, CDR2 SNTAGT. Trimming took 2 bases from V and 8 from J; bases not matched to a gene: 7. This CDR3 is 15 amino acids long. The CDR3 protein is CASSDKAGGPYEQFF. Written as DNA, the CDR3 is TGTGCCAGCAGTGACAAGGCGGGGGGGCCCTATGAGCAGTTCTTC.

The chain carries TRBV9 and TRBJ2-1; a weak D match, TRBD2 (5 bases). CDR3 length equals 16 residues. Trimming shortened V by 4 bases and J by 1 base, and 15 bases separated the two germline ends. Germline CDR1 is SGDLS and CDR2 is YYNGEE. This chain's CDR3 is CASSKGPPGSYNEQFF. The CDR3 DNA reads TGTGCCAGCAGCAAAGGGCCTCCGGGGTCCTACAATGAGCAGTTCTTC.

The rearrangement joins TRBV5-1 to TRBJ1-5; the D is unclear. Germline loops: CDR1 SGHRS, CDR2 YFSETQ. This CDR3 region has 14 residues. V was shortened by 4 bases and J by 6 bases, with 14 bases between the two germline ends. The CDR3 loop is CASSPYGAGQPQHF. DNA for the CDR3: TGCGCCAGCAGCCCCTACGGTGCAGGTCAGCCCCAGCATTTT.

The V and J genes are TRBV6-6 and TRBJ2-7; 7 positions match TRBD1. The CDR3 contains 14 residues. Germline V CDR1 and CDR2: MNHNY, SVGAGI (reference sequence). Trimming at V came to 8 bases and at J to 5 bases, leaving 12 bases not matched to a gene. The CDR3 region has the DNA TGTGCCAGCCAGGACAGGCAGGACCAGAACGAGCAGTACTTC. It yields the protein CASQDRQDQNEQYF.

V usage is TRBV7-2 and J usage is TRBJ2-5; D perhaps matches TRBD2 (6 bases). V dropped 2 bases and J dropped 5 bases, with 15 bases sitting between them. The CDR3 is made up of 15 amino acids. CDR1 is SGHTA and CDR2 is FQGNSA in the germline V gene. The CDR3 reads CASSLLPGSLETQYF. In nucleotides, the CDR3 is TGTGCCAGCAGCTTATTGCCCGGGAGCCTGGAGACCCAGTACTTC.

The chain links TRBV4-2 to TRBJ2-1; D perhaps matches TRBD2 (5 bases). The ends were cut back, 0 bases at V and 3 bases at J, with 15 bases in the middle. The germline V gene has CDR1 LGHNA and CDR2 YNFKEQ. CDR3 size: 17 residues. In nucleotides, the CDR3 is TGTGCCAGCAGCCAAGATGGTTCGACGGGGATCTACAATGAGCAGTTCTTC. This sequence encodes CASSQDGSTGIYNEQFF.

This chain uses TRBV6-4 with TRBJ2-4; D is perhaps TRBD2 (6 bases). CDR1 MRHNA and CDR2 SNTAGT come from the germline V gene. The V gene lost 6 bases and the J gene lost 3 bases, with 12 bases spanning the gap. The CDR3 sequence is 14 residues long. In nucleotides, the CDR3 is TGTGCCAGCAGGGGGGGACGGGACAAAAACATTCAGTACTTC. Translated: CASRGGRDKNIQYF.

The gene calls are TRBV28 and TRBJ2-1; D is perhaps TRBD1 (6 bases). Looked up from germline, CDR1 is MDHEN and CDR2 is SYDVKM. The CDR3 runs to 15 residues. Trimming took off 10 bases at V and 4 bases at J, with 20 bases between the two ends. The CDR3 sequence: CATLPPGHFYNEQFF. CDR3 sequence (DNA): TGTGCCACGCTTCCCCCGGGACACTTTTACAATGAGCAGTTCTTC.